The TCR beta chain described here comes from a study of blood T cells in healthy people across ages. Study outcomes and limitations: PBMCs went unsorted, and a conclusive naive versus antigen-experienced comparison was therefore prevented.

Combining a sample-barcoded 5' primer with a J-beta primer mix, a second PCR ran for roughly 7 to 12 cycles. TCRdb reprocessed the 5' RACE reads via MiXCR and lists one record per CDR3 protein. The sample gives about 1.4 million distinct CDR3 sequences, approximately 59% of which show up once; under 8.5% is in the top ten. Regarding this clonotype: What it binds is not known.

The CDR3 length is 15 residues. With V trimmed by 3 bases and J by 1 base, 8 bases remained unmatched. Germline V gives CDR1 DFQATT, CDR2 SNEGSKA (reference sequence). The sequencing input was blood. The chain is built from TRBV20-1 and TRBJ2-5; TRBD2 matches at 7 bases. The sequence derives from a man between 18 and 29 years old in good health. The CDR3 DNA sequence: TGCAGTGCTAGGTCGCTAGCGGATATCCAAGAGACCCAGTACTTC. This codes for CSARSLADIQETQYF.